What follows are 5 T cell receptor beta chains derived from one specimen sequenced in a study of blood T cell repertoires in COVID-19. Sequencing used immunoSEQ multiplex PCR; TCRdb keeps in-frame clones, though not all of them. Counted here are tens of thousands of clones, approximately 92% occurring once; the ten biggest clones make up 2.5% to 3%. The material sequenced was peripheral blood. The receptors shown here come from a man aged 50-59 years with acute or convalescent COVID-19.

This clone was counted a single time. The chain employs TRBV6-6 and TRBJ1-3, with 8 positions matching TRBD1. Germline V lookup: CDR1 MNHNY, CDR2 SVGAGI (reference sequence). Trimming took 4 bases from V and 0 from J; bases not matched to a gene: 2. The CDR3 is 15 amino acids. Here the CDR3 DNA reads TGTGCCAGCAGTTTAACAGGGGGCTCTGGAAACACCATATATTTT. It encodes CASSLTGGSGNTIYF.

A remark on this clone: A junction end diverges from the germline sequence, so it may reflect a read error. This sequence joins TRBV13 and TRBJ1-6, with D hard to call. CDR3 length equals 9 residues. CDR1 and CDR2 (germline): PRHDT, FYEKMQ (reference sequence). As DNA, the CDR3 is TGTGCCAGCAGCTTGTACGGTTCGTTT. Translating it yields CASSLYGSF.

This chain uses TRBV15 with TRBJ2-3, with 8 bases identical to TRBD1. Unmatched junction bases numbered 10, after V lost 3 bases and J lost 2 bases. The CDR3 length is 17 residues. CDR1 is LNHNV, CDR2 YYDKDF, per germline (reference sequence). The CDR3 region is CATSRGWDRRNTDTQYF. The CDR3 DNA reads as TGTGCCACCAGCAGGGGATGGGACAGGCGAAACACAGATACGCAGTATTTT.

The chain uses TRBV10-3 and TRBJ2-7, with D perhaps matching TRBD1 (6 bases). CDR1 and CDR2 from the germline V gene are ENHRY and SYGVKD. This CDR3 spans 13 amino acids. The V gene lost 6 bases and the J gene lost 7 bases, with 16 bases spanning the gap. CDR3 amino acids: CAIRITGSEEQYF. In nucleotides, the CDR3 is TGTGCCATCAGGATAACAGGGTCGGAAGAGCAGTACTTC.

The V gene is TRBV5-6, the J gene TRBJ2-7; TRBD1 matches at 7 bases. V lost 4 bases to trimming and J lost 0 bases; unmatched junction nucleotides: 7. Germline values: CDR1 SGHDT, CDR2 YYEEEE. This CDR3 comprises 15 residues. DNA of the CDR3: TGTGCCAGCAGCCCTGGACAGGCTAGCTCCTACGAGCAGTACTTC. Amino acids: CASSPGQASSYEQYF.